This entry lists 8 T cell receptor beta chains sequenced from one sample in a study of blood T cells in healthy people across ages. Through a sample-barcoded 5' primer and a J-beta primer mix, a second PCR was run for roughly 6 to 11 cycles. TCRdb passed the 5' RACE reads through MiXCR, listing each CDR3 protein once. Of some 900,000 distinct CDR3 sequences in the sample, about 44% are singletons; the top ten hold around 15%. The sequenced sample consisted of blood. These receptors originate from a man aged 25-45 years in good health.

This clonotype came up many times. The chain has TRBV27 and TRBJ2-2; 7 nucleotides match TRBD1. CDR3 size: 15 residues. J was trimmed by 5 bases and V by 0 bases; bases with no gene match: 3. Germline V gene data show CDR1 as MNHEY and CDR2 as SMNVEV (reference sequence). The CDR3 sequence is CASSLSVGQTGELFF. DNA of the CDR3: TGTGCCAGCAGTTTATCTGTGGGACAGACCGGGGAGCTGTTTTTT.

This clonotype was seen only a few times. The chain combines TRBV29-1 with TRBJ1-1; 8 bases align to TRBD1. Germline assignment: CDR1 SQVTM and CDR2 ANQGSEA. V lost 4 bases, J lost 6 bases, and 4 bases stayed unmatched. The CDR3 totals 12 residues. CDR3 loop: CSVGGTGAEAFF. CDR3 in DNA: TGCAGCGTTGGGGGGACAGGAGCTGAAGCTTTCTTT.

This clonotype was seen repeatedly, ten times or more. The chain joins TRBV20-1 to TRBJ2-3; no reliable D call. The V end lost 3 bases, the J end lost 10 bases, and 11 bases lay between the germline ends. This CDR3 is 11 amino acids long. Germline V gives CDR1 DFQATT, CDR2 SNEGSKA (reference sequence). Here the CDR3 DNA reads TGCAGTGCTAGGCCTCCCGAGGCGCAGTATTTT. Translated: CSARPPEAQYF.

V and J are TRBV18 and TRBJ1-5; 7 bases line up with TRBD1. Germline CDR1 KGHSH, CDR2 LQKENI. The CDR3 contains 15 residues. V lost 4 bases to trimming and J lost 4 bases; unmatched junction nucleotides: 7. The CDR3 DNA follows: TGTGCCAGCTCACTACCTGGACAGGATAATCAGCCCCAGCATTTT. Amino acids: CASSLPGQDNQPQHF.

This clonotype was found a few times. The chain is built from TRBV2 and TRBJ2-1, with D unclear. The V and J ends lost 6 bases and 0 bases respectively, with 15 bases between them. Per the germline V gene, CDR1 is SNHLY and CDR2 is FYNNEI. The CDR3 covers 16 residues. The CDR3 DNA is TGTGCCAGCAGGGACCCGAACCCCCTCTCCTACAATGAGCAGTTCTTC. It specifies CASRDPNPLSYNEQFF.

The CDR3 loop is CATSHPGGTDTQYF. The CDR3 coding sequence is TGTGCCACCAGTCATCCGGGGGGCACAGATACGCAGTATTTT. This chain uses TRBV24-1 with TRBJ2-3; possible D gene TRBD2, 6 bases. The CDR3 covers 14 residues. Germline-derived CDR1 and CDR2 are KGHDR and SFDVKD. V was shortened by 6 bases and J by 1 base, with 10 bases between the two germline ends.

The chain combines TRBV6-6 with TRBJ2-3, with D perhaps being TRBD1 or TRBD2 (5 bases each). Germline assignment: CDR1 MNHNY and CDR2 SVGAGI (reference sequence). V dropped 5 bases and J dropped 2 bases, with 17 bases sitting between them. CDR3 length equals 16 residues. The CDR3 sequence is CASSRGLGLPTDTQYF. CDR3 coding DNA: TGTGCCAGCAGTCGGGGTCTGGGGCTACCCACAGATACGCAGTATTTT.

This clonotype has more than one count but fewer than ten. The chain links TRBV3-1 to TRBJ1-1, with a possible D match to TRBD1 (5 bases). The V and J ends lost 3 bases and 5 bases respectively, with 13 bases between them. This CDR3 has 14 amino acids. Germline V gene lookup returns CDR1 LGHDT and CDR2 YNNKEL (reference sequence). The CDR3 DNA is TGTGCCAGCAGCCACTCAGGGTTTGTGACTGAAGCTTTCTTT. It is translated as CASSHSGFVTEAFF.